The 24 T cell receptor beta chains presented below share a single source sample, sequenced in a study of radiation and T cells in renal cell carcinoma. Some clones are missing from TCRdb's copy, which holds only in-frame ones; the method was immunoSEQ multiplex PCR. In the table there are tens of thousands of clones, 70% to 90% of which are singletons. Indicated time point: blood 2 weeks post-SBRT. Specified treatment: 15 Gy SBRT to primary tumor, nephrectomy 4 weeks later. Source: blood, taken from a patient whose treatment included radiotherapy and nephrectomy. These receptors all stem from a woman in her forties or fifties with renal cell carcinoma.

The J gene is TRBJ2-5, the V gene TRBV11-2, with D possibly matching TRBD1 (5 bases). This CDR3 is 15 amino acids long. In germline, CDR1 is SGHAT, CDR2 FQNNGV. Trimming took 1 base from V and 5 from J, leaving 14 bases between them. The CDR3 nucleotides read TGTGCCAGCAGCTTAGGTGCAGGGATAAGGGAGACCCAGTACTTC. It specifies CASSLGAGIRETQYF. Full variable domain (missing parts from reference TRBV11-2 and TRBJ2-5): EAGVAQSPRYKIIEKRQSVAFWCNPISGHATLYWYQQILGQGPKLLIQFQNNGVVDDSQLPKDRFSAERLKGVDSTLKIQPAKLEDSAVYLCASSLGAGIRETQYFGPGTRLLVL.

In its sample, this clone was seen a few times. This sequence joins TRBV6-1 and TRBJ1-1, with D possibly TRBD1 on 5 matching bases. This CDR3 comprises 12 residues. Germline CDR1 and CDR2: MNHNS and SASEGT. V was trimmed by 10 bases and J by 1 base, leaving 10 bases between them. The CDR3 sequence: CATMGQNTEAFF. The CDR3 bases are TGTGCCACCATGGGGCAGAACACTGAAGCTTTCTTT.

This clone showed up just once. The rearrangement links TRBV5-1 to TRBJ2-7, with D possibly TRBD1 on 6 matching bases. Trimming cost V 1 base and J 3 bases, with 8 bases left between them. CDR1 and CDR2 (germline): SGHRS, YFSETQ. This CDR3 has 13 residues. The CDR3 sequence: CASSLNRDYEQYF. The DNA for the CDR3 is TGCGCCAGCAGCTTGAACAGGGACTACGAGCAGTACTTC.

This clone has more than one count but fewer than ten. CDR3 protein: CASSVYEQFF. CDR3 DNA: TGTGCCAGCAGTGTATATGAGCAGTTCTTC. The chain links TRBV2 to TRBJ2-1, with D unresolved. CDR1 and CDR2 (germline): SNHLY, FYNNEI. The CDR3 has 10 residues. The V and J ends lost 4 bases and 8 bases respectively, with 3 bases between them.

The chain employs TRBV5-6 and TRBJ2-2, with 11 bases matching TRBD2. After removal of 4 bases from V and 1 base from J, the junction contained 3 bases not matched to a gene. CDR1 is SGHDT, CDR2 YYEEEE, per germline. The length of the CDR3 is 16 residues. The CDR3 DNA follows: TGTGCCAGCAGCCCGGGACTAGCGGAGAACACCGGGGAGCTGTTTTTT. Translating gives CASSPGLAENTGELFF.

The V and J genes are TRBV5-6 and TRBJ1-2; TRBD1 might be the D (5 bases). Per the germline V gene, CDR1 is SGHDT and CDR2 is YYEEEE. There are 15 residues in the CDR3. Between the trimmed V and J ends, which lost 4 bases and 3 bases, there was a span of 16 bases. The CDR3 spells CASSRAGRSDYGYTF. CDR3 DNA sequence: TGTGCCAGCAGCCGCGCAGGGAGGTCGGACTATGGCTACACCTTC.

The rearrangement links TRBV5-1 to TRBJ1-3, with D possibly matching TRBD1 (5 bases). Germline loops: CDR1 SGHRS, CDR2 YFSETQ. The CDR3 spans 15 residues. V was shortened by 3 bases and J by 2 bases, with 12 bases between the two germline ends. The CDR3 sequence: CASSWAGGTGNTIYF. In nucleotides, the CDR3 is TGCGCCAGCAGCTGGGCCGGGGGTACTGGAAACACCATATATTTT.

The chain employs TRBV7-8 and TRBJ2-1, with TRBD2 matching over 10 bases. The CDR3 spans 17 residues. CDR1 and CDR2 (germline): SGHVS, FQNEAQ. The V gene end was trimmed by 1 base and the J gene end by 10 bases; junction bases not matched to a gene: 13. DNA for the CDR3: TGTGCCAGCAGCTTAGTCTTCCTTAGCGGGGGGTCCATGGAGCAGTTCTTC. Translation: CASSLVFLSGGSMEQFF.

This clone showed up just a few times. The chain combines TRBV28 with TRBJ2-5; D possibly corresponds to TRBD1 (6 bases). V lost 8 bases to trimming and J lost 5 bases, with 15 bases between them. This CDR3 is 13 amino acids long. Germline loops: CDR1 MDHEN, CDR2 SYDVKM. The CDR3 spells CASWGQGSETQYF. CDR3 in DNA: TGTGCCAGCTGGGGTCAGGGGAGCGAGACCCAGTACTTC. Using reference TRBV28 and TRBJ2-5 for the parts outside the CDR3, the full variable domain is DVKVTQSSRYLVKRTGEKVFLECVQDMDHENMFWYRQDPGLGLRLIYFSYDVKMKEKGDIPEGYSVSREKKERFSLILESASTNQTSMYLCASWGQGSETQYFGPGTRLLVL.

This clone came up a few times. The chain links TRBV5-1 to TRBJ1-4; D gene ambiguous. CDR3 length: 15 residues. The V gene's germline CDR1 is SGHRS and CDR2 YFSETQ. Trimming took off 3 bases at V and 5 bases at J, with 14 bases between the two ends. The CDR3 protein is CASSSTSPRNEKLFF. CDR3 DNA: TGCGCCAGCAGCTCCACTAGCCCGAGGAATGAAAAACTGTTTTTT.

This rearrangement joins TRBV28 to TRBJ1-1, with D possibly TRBD1 on 5 matching bases. The CDR3 covers 15 residues. CDR1 and CDR2 from the germline V gene are MDHEN and SYDVKM. With 3 bases removed from V and 1 base from J, the gap between germline ends came to 12 bases. The CDR3, as DNA: TGTGCCAGCAGTTTCCCCACCGACAGGAACACTGAAGCTTTCTTT. It encodes CASSFPTDRNTEAFF.

This clone has more than one count but fewer than ten. The J gene is TRBJ1-3, the V gene TRBV9; D might be TRBD1 (6 bases). V lost 0 bases and J lost 0, with 13 bases in between. Germline V gene sequence: CDR1 SGDLS, CDR2 YYNGEE. The CDR3 has 17 residues. This CDR3 reads CASSVEGQGISGNTIYF. The DNA of the CDR3 is TGTGCCAGCAGCGTAGAAGGGCAGGGGATCTCTGGAAACACCATATATTTT.

The chain couples TRBV7-3 to TRBJ2-1; the D gene could be TRBD1 or TRBD2 (6 bases each). Germline V gene sequence: CDR1 SGHTA, CDR2 FQGTGA. The germline V and J ends were trimmed by 1 base and 9 bases, with 13 bases remaining between them. This CDR3 region has 14 residues. The CDR3, as DNA: TGTGCCAGCAGCTTAAACAGGGAGGCCGCTGAGCAGTTCTTC. Its protein product is CASSLNREAAEQFF.

The chain recombines TRBV2 with TRBJ1-6, with 8 bases lining up with TRBD1. The CDR3 length is 15 residues. The V gene end was trimmed by 4 bases and the J gene end by 4 bases; junction bases not matched to a gene: 3. Germline loops: CDR1 SNHLY, CDR2 FYNNEI. Here the CDR3 DNA reads TGTGCCAGCAGTGGAGGACAGGGATATAATTCACCCCTCCACTTT. Amino acid sequence: CASSGGQGYNSPLHF.

The chain recombines TRBV30 with TRBJ1-1; D not resolved. The CDR3 sequence is 13 residues long. Trimming stripped 0 bases from V and 5 bases from J, with 10 bases between. Germline CDR1 GTSNPN, CDR2 SVGIG (reference sequence). The CDR3 DNA reads TGTGCCTGGAGTGTAGAAAAGGGAACTGAAGCTTTCTTT. Translation: CAWSVEKGTEAFF.

The chain couples TRBV4-3 to TRBJ2-3; 9 positions agree with TRBD2. The CDR3 extends over 15 amino acids. The germline CDR1 and CDR2 sequences are LGHNA and YSLEER. J gave up 6 bases and V 0 bases, and 4 bases lay outside the gene matches. In nucleotides, the CDR3 is TGCGCCAGCAGCCAAGAGTCTAGCGGGATGGATACGCAGTATTTT. Protein sequence: CASSQESSGMDTQYF.

The gene calls are TRBV7-2 and TRBJ2-7, with D possibly being TRBD1 (6 bases). The CDR3 length is 13 residues. Germline CDR1 reads SGHTA; CDR2 reads FQGNSA. V was pared by 5 bases and J by 1 base, with 9 bases between. The CDR3 nucleotides read TGTGCCAGCAGCCCGGACAGTTCCTACGAGCAGTACTTC. This gives the protein CASSPDSSYEQYF.

Only a few counts were recorded for this clone. The gene calls are TRBV4-1 and TRBJ2-2; no clear D gene. V lost 0 bases and J 8 bases, leaving 7 bases between the germline ends. Germline V gives CDR1 MGHRA, CDR2 YSYEKL. The CDR3 covers 13 residues. DNA of the CDR3: TGCGCCAGCAGCCAAGAAAACGCGGGGGAGCTGTTTTTT. Its protein is CASSQENAGELFF.

V gene TRBV10-3 combines with J gene TRBJ2-4, with TRBD2 matching 8 bases. The CDR3 totals 15 residues. Per germline, CDR1 ENHRY and CDR2 SYGVKD. The V segment lost 4 bases and the J segment 2 bases; nucleotides outside the gene matches: 4. CDR3 sequence: CAISVGGGTKNIQYF. The DNA for the CDR3 is TGTGCCATCAGTGTCGGCGGGGGGACCAAAAACATTCAGTACTTC.

To note about this clone: One end of the junction does not line up with germline, which may come from a read error. The chain has TRBV5-4 and TRBJ1-6, with TRBD1 identical over 8 bases. CDR3 length: 14 amino acids. Germline CDR1 reads SGHNT; CDR2 reads YYREEE (reference sequence). CDR3 sequence reads: CASSQTGDRSPLHF. The CDR3 DNA reads TGCGCCAGCAGCCAGACAGGGGATCGTTCACCCCTCCACTTT.

V is TRBV7-2 and J is TRBJ1-6; TRBD1 agrees at 8 bases. V gave up 0 bases and J gave up 7 bases; unmatched junction bases: 5. Germline V lookup: CDR1 SGHTA, CDR2 FQGNSA. This CDR3 is built from 16 residues. In DNA, the CDR3 is TGTGCCAGCAGCTTAGCGCTCAGGGGGCAGAATTCACCCCTCCACTTT. It yields the protein CASSLALRGQNSPLHF. The full variable domain, in which reference TRBV7-2 and TRBJ1-6 provide the parts outside the CDR3, is GAGVSQSPSNKVTEKGKDVELRCDPISGHTALYWYRQSLGQGLEFLIYFQGNSAPDKSGLPSDRFSAERTGGSVSTLTIQRTQQEDSAVYLCASSLALRGQNSPLHFGNGTRLTVT.

The rearrangement links TRBV28 to TRBJ1-4; D is possibly TRBD1 (5 bases). Germline V gives CDR1 MDHEN, CDR2 SYDVKM. V shed 5 bases and J shed 0 bases, with 7 bases lying between them. The CDR3 extends over 14 amino acids. The CDR3 nucleotides read TGTGCCAGCAGTGGGGCAGCAACTAATGAAAAACTGTTTTTT. Protein: CASSGAATNEKLFF.

The chain is built from TRBV19 and TRBJ1-1, with TRBD1 as a possible D gene (5 bases). Germline V lookup: CDR1 LNHDA, CDR2 SQIVND (reference sequence). V lost 9 bases, J lost 0 bases, and 8 bases lay in between. The CDR3 contains 12 residues. The CDR3: CASSTVNTEAFF. The DNA of the CDR3 is TGTGCCAGCTCGACAGTGAACACTGAAGCTTTCTTT.

The chain links TRBV7-2 to TRBJ1-2, with unresolved D. Germline CDR1 is SGHTA and CDR2 is FQGNSA. The germline V and J ends were trimmed by 3 bases and 0 bases, with 11 bases remaining between them. The CDR3 is 15 residues long. In DNA, the CDR3 is TGTGCCAGCAGCTTCTCCGTCGGTCCTAACTATGGCTACACCTTC. Residues: CASSFSVGPNYGYTF.